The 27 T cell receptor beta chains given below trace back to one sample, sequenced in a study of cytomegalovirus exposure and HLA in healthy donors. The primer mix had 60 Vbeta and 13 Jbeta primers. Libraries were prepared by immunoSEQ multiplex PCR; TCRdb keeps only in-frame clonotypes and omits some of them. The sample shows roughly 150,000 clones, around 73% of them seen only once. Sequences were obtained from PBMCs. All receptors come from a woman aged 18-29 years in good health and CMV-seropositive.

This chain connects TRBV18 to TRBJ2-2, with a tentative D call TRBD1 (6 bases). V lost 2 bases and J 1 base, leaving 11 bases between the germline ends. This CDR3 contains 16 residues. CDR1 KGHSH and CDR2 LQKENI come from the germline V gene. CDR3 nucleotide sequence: TGTGCCAGCTCACCAATTGCAGGGGTGAACACCGGGGAGCTGTTTTTT. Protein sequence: CASSPIAGVNTGELFF.

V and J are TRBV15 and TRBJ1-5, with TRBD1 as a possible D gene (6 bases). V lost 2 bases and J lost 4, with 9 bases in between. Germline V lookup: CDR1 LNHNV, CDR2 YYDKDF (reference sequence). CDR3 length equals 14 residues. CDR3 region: CATSRTGQNQPQHF. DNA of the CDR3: TGTGCCACCAGCAGAACCGGACAGAATCAGCCCCAGCATTTT.

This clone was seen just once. CDR3 nucleotide sequence: TGTGCCAGCAGTGAATATCGCCCCGGGGGAAACACCATATATTTT. This encodes CASSEYRPGGNTIYF. V is TRBV25-1 and J is TRBJ1-3; no clear D gene. CDR1 and CDR2 from the germline V gene are MGHDK and SYGVNS. The CDR3 covers 15 residues. Deletions cut 0 bases from V and 4 bases from J, with 10 bases between.

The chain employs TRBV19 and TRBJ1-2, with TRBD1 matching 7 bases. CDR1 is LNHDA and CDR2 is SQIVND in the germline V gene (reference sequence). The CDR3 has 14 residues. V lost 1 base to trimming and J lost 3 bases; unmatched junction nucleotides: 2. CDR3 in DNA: TGTGCCAGTAGTATAGGGCAGGGGGACTATGGCTACACCTTC. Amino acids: CASSIGQGDYGYTF.

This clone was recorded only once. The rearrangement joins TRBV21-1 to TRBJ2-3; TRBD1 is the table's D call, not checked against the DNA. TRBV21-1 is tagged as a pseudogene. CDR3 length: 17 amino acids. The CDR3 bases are TGTGCCAGCAGCCCGAATGGGACAGGATTTGTGGAAGATACGCAGTATTTT. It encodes CASSPNGTGFVEDTQYF.

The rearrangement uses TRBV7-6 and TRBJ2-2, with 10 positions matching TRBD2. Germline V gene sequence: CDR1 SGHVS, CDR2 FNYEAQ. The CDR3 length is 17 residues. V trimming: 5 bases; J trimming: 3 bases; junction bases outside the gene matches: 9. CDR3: CASSTKPSGGYTGELFF. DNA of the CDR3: TGTGCCAGCAGCACAAAGCCTAGCGGGGGTTACACCGGGGAGCTGTTTTTT.

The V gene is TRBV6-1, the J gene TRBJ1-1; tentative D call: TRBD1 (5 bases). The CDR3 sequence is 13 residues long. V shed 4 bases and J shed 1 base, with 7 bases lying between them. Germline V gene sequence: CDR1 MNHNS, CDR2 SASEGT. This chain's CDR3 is CASSATGNTEAFF. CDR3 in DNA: TGTGCCAGCAGTGCTACAGGGAACACTGAAGCTTTCTTT.

In DNA form, the CDR3 reads TGCGCCAGCAGCCAAAGACAGGGACTTGAAGCTTTCTTT. Its protein product is CASSQRQGLEAFF. The genes are TRBV4-1 and TRBJ1-1, with TRBD1 matching 7 bases. V lost 2 bases, J lost 7 bases, and 4 bases stayed unmatched. Germline assignment: CDR1 MGHRA and CDR2 YSYEKL. The CDR3 sequence is 13 residues long.

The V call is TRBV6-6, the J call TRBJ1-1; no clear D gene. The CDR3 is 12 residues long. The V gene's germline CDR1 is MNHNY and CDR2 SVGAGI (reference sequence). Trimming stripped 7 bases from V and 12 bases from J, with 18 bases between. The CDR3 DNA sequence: TGTGCCAGCACCGCTACGGGGTTGGAACCTTTCTTT. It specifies CASTATGLEPFF.

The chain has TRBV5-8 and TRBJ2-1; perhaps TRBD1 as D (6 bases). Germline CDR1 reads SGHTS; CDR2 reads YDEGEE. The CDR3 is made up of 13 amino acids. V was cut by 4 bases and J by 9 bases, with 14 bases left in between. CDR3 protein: CASSIQGGGEQFF. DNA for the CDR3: TGTGCCAGCAGCATACAGGGCGGCGGTGAGCAGTTCTTC.

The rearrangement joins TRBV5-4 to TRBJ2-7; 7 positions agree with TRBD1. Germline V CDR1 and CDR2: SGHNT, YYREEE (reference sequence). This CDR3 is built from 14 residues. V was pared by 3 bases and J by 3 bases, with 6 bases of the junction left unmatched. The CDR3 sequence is CASSSSDRFYEQYF. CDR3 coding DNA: TGTGCCAGCAGCTCGTCGGACAGGTTCTACGAGCAGTACTTC.

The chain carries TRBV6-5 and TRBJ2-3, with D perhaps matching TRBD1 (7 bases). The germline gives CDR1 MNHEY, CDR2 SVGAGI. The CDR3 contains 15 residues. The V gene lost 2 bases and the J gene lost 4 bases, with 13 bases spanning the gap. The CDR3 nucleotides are TGTGCCAGCAGTTACGGCAGGGGGGTTTCAGATACGCAGTATTTT. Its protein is CASSYGRGVSDTQYF.

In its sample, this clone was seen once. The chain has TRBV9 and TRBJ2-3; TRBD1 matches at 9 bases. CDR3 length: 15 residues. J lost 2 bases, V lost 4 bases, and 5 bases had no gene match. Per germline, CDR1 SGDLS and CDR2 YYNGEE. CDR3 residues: CASSSRDRATDTQYF. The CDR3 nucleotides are TGTGCCAGCAGCTCCAGGGACAGGGCCACAGATACGCAGTATTTT.

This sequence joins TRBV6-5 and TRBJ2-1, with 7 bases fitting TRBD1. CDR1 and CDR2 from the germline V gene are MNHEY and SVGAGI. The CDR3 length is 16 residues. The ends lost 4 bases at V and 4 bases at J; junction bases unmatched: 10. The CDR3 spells CASSSARTGQYNEQFF. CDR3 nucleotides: TGTGCCAGCAGTTCCGCGAGGACAGGCCAATACAATGAGCAGTTCTTC.

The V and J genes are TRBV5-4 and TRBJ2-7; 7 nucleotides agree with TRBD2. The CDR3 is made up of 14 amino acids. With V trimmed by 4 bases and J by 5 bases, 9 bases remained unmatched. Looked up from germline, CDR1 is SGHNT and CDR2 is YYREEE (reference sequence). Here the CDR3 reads CASSPGLEVNEQYF. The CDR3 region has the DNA TGTGCCAGCAGCCCCGGACTAGAGGTAAACGAGCAGTACTTC. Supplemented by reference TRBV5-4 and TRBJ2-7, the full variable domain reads ETGVTQSPTHLIKTRGQQVTLRCSSQSGHNTVSWYQQALGQGPQFIFQYYREEENGRGNFPPRFSGLQFPNYSSELNVNALELDDSALYLCASSPGLEVNEQYFGPGTRLTVT.

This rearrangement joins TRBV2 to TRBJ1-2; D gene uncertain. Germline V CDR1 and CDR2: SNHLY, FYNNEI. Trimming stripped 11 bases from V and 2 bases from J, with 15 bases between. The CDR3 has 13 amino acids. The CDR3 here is CAGTLEANYGYTF. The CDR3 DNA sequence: TGTGCCGGAACCTTGGAGGCGAACTATGGCTACACCTTC.

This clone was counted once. Here the CDR3 reads CASGLVRNSGGKETQYF. The CDR3 coding sequence is TGTGCTAGTGGTTTGGTAAGGAATAGCGGGGGGAAAGAGACCCAGTACTTC. This chain uses TRBV12-5 with TRBJ2-5, with 10 bases that match TRBD2. CDR3 length equals 17 residues. Losses at the gene ends were 0 bases for V and 3 bases for J; bases not matched to a gene: 7. The germline V gene has CDR1 LGHNT and CDR2 FRNRAP. The full variable domain, its missing parts supplied by reference TRBV12-5 and TRBJ2-5, is DARVTQTPRHKVTEMGQEVTMRCQPILGHNTVFWYRQTMMQGLELLAYFRNRAPLDDSGMPKDRFSAEMPDATLATLKIQPSEPRDSAVYFCASGLVRNSGGKETQYFGPGTRLLVL.

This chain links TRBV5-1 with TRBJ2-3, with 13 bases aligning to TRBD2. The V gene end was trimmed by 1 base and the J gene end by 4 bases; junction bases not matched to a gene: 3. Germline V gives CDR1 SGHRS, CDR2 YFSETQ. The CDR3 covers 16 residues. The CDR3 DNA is TGCGCCAGCAGCTTGACTAGCGGGGGGGCCCCAGATACGCAGTATTTT. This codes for CASSLTSGGAPDTQYF.

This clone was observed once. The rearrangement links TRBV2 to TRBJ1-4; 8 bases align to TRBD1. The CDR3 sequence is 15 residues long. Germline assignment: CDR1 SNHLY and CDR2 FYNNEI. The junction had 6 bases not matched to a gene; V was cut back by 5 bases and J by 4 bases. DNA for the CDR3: TGTGCCAGCAGTAGACAGGGGTATGGTAATGAAAAACTGTTTTTT. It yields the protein CASSRQGYGNEKLFF.

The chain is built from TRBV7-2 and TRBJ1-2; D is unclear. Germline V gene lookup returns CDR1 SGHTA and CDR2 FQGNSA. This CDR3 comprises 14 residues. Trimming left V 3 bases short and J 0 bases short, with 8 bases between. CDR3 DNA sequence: TGTGCCAGCAGCTTTTTTGACTCTAACTATGGCTACACCTTC. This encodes CASSFFDSNYGYTF.

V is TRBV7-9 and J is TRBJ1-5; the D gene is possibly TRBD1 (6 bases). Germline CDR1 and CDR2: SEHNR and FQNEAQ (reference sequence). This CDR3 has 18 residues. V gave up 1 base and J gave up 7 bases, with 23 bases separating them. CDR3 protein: CASSLGPRGGPLNQPQHF. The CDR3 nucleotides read TGTGCCAGCAGCTTAGGCCCACGGGGGGGGCCGTTAAACCAGCCCCAGCATTTT.

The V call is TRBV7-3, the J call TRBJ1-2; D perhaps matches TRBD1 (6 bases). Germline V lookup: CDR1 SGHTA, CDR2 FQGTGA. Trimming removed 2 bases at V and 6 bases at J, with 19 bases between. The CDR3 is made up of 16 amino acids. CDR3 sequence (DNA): TGTGCCAGCAGCTTAGAACAGGGACCCAACTTTAATGGCTACACCTTC. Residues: CASSLEQGPNFNGYTF.

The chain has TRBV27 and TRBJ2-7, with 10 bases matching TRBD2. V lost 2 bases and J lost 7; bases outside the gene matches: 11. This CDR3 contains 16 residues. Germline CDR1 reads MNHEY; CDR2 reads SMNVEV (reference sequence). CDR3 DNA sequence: TGTGCCAGCAGTTTACTCGGAGCGGGGGGGCCGAATGAGCAGTACTTC. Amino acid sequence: CASSLLGAGGPNEQYF.

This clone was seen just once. In DNA form, the CDR3 reads TGTGCCTGGACCCCCCGGGACAGCTCCTACAATGAGCAGTTCTTC. Its protein product is CAWTPRDSSYNEQFF. The chain combines TRBV30 with TRBJ2-1, with 7 bases matching TRBD1. After removal of 4 bases from V and 0 bases from J, the junction contained 6 bases not matched to a gene. This CDR3 is 15 amino acids long. CDR1 is GTSNPN and CDR2 is SVGIG in the germline V gene (reference sequence).

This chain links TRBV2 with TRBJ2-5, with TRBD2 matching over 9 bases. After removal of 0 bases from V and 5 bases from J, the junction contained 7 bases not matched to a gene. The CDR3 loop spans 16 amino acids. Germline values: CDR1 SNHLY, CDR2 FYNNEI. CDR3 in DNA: TGTGCCAGCAGTGAAGCCGCTAGCGGGGTTGAGGAGACCCAGTACTTC. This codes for CASSEAASGVEETQYF.

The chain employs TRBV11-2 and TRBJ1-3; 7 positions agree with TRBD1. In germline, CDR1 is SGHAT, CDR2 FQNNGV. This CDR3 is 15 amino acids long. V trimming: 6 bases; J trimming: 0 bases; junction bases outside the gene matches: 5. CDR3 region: CASSPTGSSGNTIYF. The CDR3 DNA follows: TGTGCCAGCAGTCCGACAGGGAGCTCTGGAAACACCATATATTTT.

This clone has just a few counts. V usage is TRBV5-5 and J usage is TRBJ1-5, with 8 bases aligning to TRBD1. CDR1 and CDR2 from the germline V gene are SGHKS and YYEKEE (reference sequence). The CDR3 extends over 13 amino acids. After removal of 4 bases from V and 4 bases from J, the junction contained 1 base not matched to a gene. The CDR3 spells CASSGQGNQPQHF. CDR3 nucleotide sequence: TGTGCCAGCAGCGGACAGGGAAATCAGCCCCAGCATTTT.